One sample yielded the 15 T cell receptor beta chains listed below, sequenced in a study of spatial heterogeneity in lung cancer (dated by TCRdb to the late 2010s). Overall study results and their limits: The tumor nonsynonymous mutation count correlated with the number of expanded intratumoral alpha and beta TCRs.

These receptors' targets are unknown. The library was produced with 5' RACE. Sequenced using a NextSeq 500. Starting from the raw public reads, TCRdb applied fastp trimming at Q25, assembled clones with MiXCR and retained in-frame beta chains. Rows are unified per CDR3 protein, each entry keeping the most common DNA and genes. The sample table shows thousands of distinct CDR3 sequences, and less than 3.5% are seen once. Around a fifth of the sample is held by the ten biggest clonotypes. This specimen's time point label, per the study, means: sample taken at primary tumor resection. The material was lung tumor tissue, obtained at surgery. These TCRs come from a male donor with early-stage non-small cell lung cancer.

Ten or more counts support this clonotype. The junction differs from germline at one of its ends, possibly a read error. V usage is TRBV3-1 and J usage is TRBJ1-2; D might be TRBD1 (5 bases). The CDR3 totals 15 residues. Germline-derived CDR1 and CDR2 are LGHDT and YNNKEL (reference sequence). CDR3 in amino acids: CASSQVLSGDDGDTF. The CDR3 nucleotides read TGTGCCAGCAGCCAAGTTCTGTCCGGGGACGATGGCGACACCTTC.

Comments on this clonotype: The junction differs from germline at one of its ends, possibly a read error. The gene calls are TRBV20-1 and TRBJ1-2; tentatively, D is TRBD1 (5 bases). Looked up from germline, CDR1 is DFQATT and CDR2 is SNEGSKA (reference sequence). CDR3 length equals 16 residues. CDR3 in DNA: TGCAGTGCTAGAGATCGGAGCAGTCCAGGGCTCCCTGGCGACACCTTC. Residues: CSARDRSSPGLPGDTF.

The sample holds a few counts of this clonotype. The genes are TRBV12-3 or TRBV12-4 and TRBJ2-7; the match to TRBD2 covers 7 bases. V gave up 1 base and J gave up 2 bases; unmatched junction bases: 2. This CDR3 is 14 amino acids long. The CDR3 DNA is TGTGCCAGCAGTTTAGGGGCGGGAGCCTACGAGCAGTACTTC. Its protein product is CASSLGAGAYEQYF.

At least ten counts were recorded for this clonotype. The rearrangement uses TRBV19 and TRBJ2-3; 8 nucleotides align to TRBD2. Trimming took 6 bases from V and 2 from J; bases not matched to a gene: 4. This CDR3 contains 14 residues. Germline CDR1 and CDR2: LNHDA and SQIVND (reference sequence). The CDR3 spells CASSTSGPTDTQYF. In DNA, the CDR3 is TGTGCCAGTAGCACTAGCGGCCCCACAGATACGCAGTATTTT.

This clonotype is termed medium-sized (0.01 to 0.1%). This rearrangement joins TRBV5-5 to TRBJ2-3; TRBD2 aligns across 10 bases. The CDR3 contains 16 residues. Germline CDR1 and CDR2: SGHKS and YYEKEE (reference sequence). Trimming at V came to 3 bases and at J to 0 bases, leaving 4 bases not matched to a gene. The CDR3 reads CASSSSGSRSTDTQYF. The CDR3 nucleotides read TGTGCCAGCAGCTCTAGCGGGAGCAGGAGCACAGATACGCAGTATTTT.

The table lists this clonotype with many counts. The rearrangement links TRBV3-1 to TRBJ2-1; D may correspond to TRBD1 or TRBD2 (6 bases each). The CDR3 runs to 16 residues. Germline CDR1 and CDR2: LGHDT and YNNKEL (reference sequence). The V end lost 1 base, the J end lost 3 bases, and 13 bases lay between the germline ends. The CDR3 loop reads CASSQVSKGGYNEQFF. The CDR3 nucleotides read TGTGCCAGCAGCCAAGTTTCTAAGGGGGGCTACAATGAGCAGTTCTTC.

Within the sample, this clonotype is medium-sized. V gene TRBV9 combines with J gene TRBJ2-1; D is unclear. V was clipped by 1 base and J by 0 bases, with 14 bases between them. Germline V gives CDR1 SGDLS, CDR2 YYNGEE. The CDR3 contains 17 residues. This CDR3 reads CASSVSLTESSYNEQFF. The DNA for the CDR3 is TGTGCCAGCAGCGTATCCCTTACGGAGAGCTCCTACAATGAGCAGTTCTTC.

This clonotype qualifies as medium-sized. The V call is TRBV6-6, the J call TRBJ2-3; 11 positions agree with TRBD2. Per germline, CDR1 MNHNY and CDR2 SVGAGI (reference sequence). The CDR3 has 16 residues. Trimming at V came to 2 bases and at J to 3 bases, leaving 4 bases not matched to a gene. The CDR3 reads CASSYSLAGGTDTQYF. The CDR3 DNA sequence: TGTGCCAGCAGTTACAGCCTAGCGGGAGGAACAGATACGCAGTATTTT.

This clonotype occurred many times. The chain combines TRBV9 with TRBJ1-1; D remains unclear. The CDR3 runs 13 residues. The V gene's germline CDR1 is SGDLS and CDR2 YYNGEE. V was clipped by 3 bases and J by 5 bases, with 11 bases between them. CDR3 nucleotide sequence: TGTGCCAGCAGCGCAAGAAGGGATACTGAAGCTTTCTTT. This encodes CASSARRDTEAFF. Drawing the rest from reference TRBV9 and TRBJ1-1, the complete variable domain is DSGVTQTPKHLITATGQRVTLRCSPRSGDLSVYWYQQSLDQGLQFLIQYYNGEERAKGNILERFSAQQFPDLHSELNLSSLELGDSALYFCASSARRDTEAFFGQGTRLTVV.

This clonotype ranks as medium-sized (0.01 to 0.1%). This rearrangement joins TRBV6-5 to TRBJ2-5; D not certain. The germline CDR1 and CDR2 sequences are MNHEY and SVGAGI. Deletions cut 2 bases from V and 4 bases from J, with 2 bases between. The length of the CDR3 is 11 residues. The DNA of the CDR3 is TGTGCCAGCAGTTACGGAGAGACCCAGTACTTC. Its translation: CASSYGETQYF.

This clonotype was seen repeatedly, ten times or more. This rearrangement joins TRBV6-2 or TRBV6-3 to TRBJ2-1, with 10 bases fitting TRBD2. Per the germline V gene, CDR1 is MNHEY and CDR2 is SVGEGT. The V gene end was trimmed by 3 bases and the J gene end by 6 bases; junction bases not matched to a gene: 5. This CDR3 is 15 amino acids long. This CDR3 reads CASSYGAGGINEQFF. In nucleotides, the CDR3 is TGTGCCAGCAGTTATGGAGCGGGAGGGATCAATGAGCAGTTCTTC.

This clonotype is termed medium-sized. The rearrangement uses TRBV7-8 and TRBJ1-5; weak D call: TRBD1 (5 bases). V lost 4 bases to trimming and J lost 0 bases, with 19 bases between them. This CDR3 has 18 amino acids. Germline-derived CDR1 and CDR2 are SGHVS and FQNEAQ. The CDR3 DNA is TGTGCCAGCAGCTCCGTCACAACAGGACACTATAGCAATCAGCCCCAGCATTTT. It is translated as CASSSVTTGHYSNQPQHF.

This clonotype ranks as medium-sized. DNA for the CDR3: TGTGCCAGCATCGATCTAATCGCCGACGCATCTGAAGCTTTCTTT. It encodes CASIDLIADASEAFF. The gene calls are TRBV6-1 and TRBJ1-1; no reliable D call. Germline V gene data show CDR1 as MNHNS and CDR2 as SASEGT. The CDR3 contains 15 residues. V lost 7 bases and J 6 bases, leaving 21 bases between the germline ends.

This clonotype was picked up many times. This rearrangement joins TRBV25-1 to TRBJ1-6, with TRBD1 identical over 8 bases. The ends lost 5 bases at V and 14 bases at J; junction bases unmatched: 14. The CDR3 is made up of 15 amino acids. The germline CDR1 and CDR2 sequences are MGHDK and SYGVNS. The DNA for the CDR3 is TGTGCCAGCAGTTCCGGACAGGGTTTGGGATTCACCCTCCACTTT. Translated: CASSSGQGLGFTLHF.

This clonotype appeared many times. This chain connects TRBV20-1 to TRBJ2-3; 7 nucleotides line up with TRBD2. Germline V CDR1 and CDR2: DFQATT, SNEGSKA (reference sequence). The CDR3 runs 15 residues. V dropped 5 bases and J dropped 2; count of bases not matched to a gene: 10. The CDR3 DNA reads TGCAGTGCTGAGCCCCCCAGCGGGATCACAGATACGCAGTATTTT. Its translation: CSAEPPSGITDTQYF.